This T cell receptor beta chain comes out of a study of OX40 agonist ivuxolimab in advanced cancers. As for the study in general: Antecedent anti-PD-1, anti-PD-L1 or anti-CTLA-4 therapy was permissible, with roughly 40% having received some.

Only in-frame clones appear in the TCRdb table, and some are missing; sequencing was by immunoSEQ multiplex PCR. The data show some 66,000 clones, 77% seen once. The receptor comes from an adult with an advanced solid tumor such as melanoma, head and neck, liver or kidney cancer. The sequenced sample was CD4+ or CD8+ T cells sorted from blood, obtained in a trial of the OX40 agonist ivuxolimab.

The CDR3 sequence is CAWNRGYEQYF. Written as DNA, the CDR3 is TGTGCCTGGAACCGGGGCTACGAGCAGTACTTC. The chain has TRBV30 and TRBJ2-7; TRBD2 might be the D (5 bases). The ends were cut back, 4 bases at V and 3 bases at J, with 7 bases in the middle. CDR1 is GTSNPN and CDR2 is SVGIG in the germline V gene (reference sequence). The CDR3 loop spans 11 amino acids.